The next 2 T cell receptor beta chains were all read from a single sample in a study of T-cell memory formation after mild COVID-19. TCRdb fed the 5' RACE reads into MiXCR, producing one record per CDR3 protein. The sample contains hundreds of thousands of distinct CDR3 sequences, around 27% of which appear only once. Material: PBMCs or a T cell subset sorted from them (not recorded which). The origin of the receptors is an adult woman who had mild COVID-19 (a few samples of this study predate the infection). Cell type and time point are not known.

The CDR3 DNA sequence: TGTGCCAGCAGTGACTCCCAGGGGCGGCCCCAGCATTTT. Amino acids: CASSDSQGRPQHF. This chain connects TRBV25-1 to TRBJ1-5, with D maybe TRBD1 (6 bases). With 3 bases removed from V and 9 bases from J, the gap between germline ends came to 12 bases. Germline V gene sequence: CDR1 MGHDK, CDR2 SYGVNS. The CDR3 length is 13 residues.

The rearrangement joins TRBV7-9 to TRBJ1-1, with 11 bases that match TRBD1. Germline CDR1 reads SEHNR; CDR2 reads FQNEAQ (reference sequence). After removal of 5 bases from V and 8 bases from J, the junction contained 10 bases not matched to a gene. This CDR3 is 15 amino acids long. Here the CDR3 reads CASSHGQGAFSEAFF. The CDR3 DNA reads TGTGCCAGCAGCCACGGACAGGGGGCTTTTTCCGAAGCTTTCTTT.